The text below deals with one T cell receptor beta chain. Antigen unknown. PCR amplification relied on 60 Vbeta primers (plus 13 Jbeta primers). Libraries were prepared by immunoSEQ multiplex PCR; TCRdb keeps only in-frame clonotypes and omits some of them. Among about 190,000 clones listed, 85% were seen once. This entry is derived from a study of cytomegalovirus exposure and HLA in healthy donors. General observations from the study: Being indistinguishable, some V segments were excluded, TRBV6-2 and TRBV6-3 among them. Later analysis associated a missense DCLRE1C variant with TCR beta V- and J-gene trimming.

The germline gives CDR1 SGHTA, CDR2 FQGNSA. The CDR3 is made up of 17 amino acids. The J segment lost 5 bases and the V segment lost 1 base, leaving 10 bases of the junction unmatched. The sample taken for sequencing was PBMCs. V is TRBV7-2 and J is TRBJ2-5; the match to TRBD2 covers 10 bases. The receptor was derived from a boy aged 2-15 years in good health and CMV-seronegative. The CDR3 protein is CASSLGESGGAVETQYF. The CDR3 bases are TGTGCCAGCAGCTTAGGTGAAAGCGGGGGGGCCGTTGAGACCCAGTACTTC.